This entry lists 9 T cell receptor beta chains sequenced from one sample in a study of T cell repertoires and HLA-DP antigens. The assay was immunoSEQ multiplex PCR, and TCRdb's table has in-frame clones only and misses some. The sample has 90,000 to 130,000 clones, about 91% seen once; the top ten hold less than 0.35%. Antigen specificity for these receptors is unknown. The source material was CD4+ T cells from PBMCs. The receptors derive from a woman aged 18-29 years in good health and CMV-seronegative.

The chain recombines TRBV6-5 with TRBJ2-2; maybe TRBD2 (5 bases). Germline V CDR1 and CDR2: MNHEY, SVGAGI. V gave up 1 base and J gave up 0 bases, with 9 bases separating them. This CDR3 contains 16 residues. CDR3 region: CASSYFRGPNTGELFF. In nucleotides, the CDR3 is TGTGCCAGCAGTTACTTTAGAGGGCCGAACACCGGGGAGCTGTTTTTT.

This chain links TRBV19 with TRBJ2-2; TRBD1 agrees at 7 bases. This CDR3 region has 15 residues. Trimming at V came to 2 bases and at J to 7 bases, leaving 7 bases not matched to a gene. Germline V gene sequence: CDR1 LNHDA, CDR2 SQIVND (reference sequence). The CDR3 coding sequence is TGTGCCAGTAGTATACTAGGGGGCTTCGGCGGGGAGCTGTTTTTT. Translating it yields CASSILGGFGGELFF. Supplemented by reference TRBV19 and TRBJ2-2, the full variable domain reads DGGITQSPKYLFRKEGQNVTLSCEQNLNHDAMYWYRQDPGQGLRLIYYSQIVNDFQKGDIAEGYSVSREKKESFPLTVTSAQKNPTAFYLCASSILGGFGGELFFGEGSRLTVL.

V usage is TRBV18 and J usage is TRBJ2-5; D possibly corresponds to TRBD1 (6 bases). The CDR3 has 12 residues. Looked up from germline, CDR1 is KGHSH and CDR2 is LQKENI. V was cut by 2 bases and J by 5 bases, with 6 bases left in between. The CDR3, as DNA: TGTGCCAGCTCACCAACAGGGGAGACCCAGTACTTC. It is translated as CASSPTGETQYF.

As DNA, the CDR3 is TGTGCCAGCAGCTTAACGAGACAGGGTCCATCCGCTAACTATGGCTACACCTTC. It codes for CASSLTRQGPSANYGYTF. The gene calls are TRBV11-3 and TRBJ1-2, with TRBD1 matching over 7 bases. CDR3 size: 18 residues. The ends lost 2 bases at V and 0 bases at J; junction bases unmatched: 12. The V gene's germline CDR1 is SGHNT and CDR2 YENEEA.

The gene calls are TRBV4-2 and TRBJ1-5; D is undetermined. V gave up 0 bases and J gave up 2 bases, with 11 bases separating them. The CDR3 has 16 amino acids. Per germline, CDR1 LGHNA and CDR2 YNFKEQ. This CDR3 is CASSQERGGGNQPQHF. DNA of the CDR3: TGTGCCAGCAGCCAAGAGCGGGGTGGGGGCAATCAGCCCCAGCATTTT.

In its sample, this clone was seen once. V and J are TRBV7-2 and TRBJ2-1, with 9 positions matching TRBD2. The length of the CDR3 is 15 residues. The germline V gene has CDR1 SGHTA and CDR2 FQGNSA. V was pared by 7 bases and J by 5 bases, with 9 bases of the junction left unmatched. As DNA, the CDR3 is TGTGCCAGCAATCTCATGCGGGGGGGCCACAATGAGCAGTTCTTC. This encodes CASNLMRGGHNEQFF. Full variable domain (outside the CDR3, taken from reference TRBV7-2 and TRBJ2-1): GAGVSQSPSNKVTEKGKDVELRCDPISGHTALYWYRQSLGQGLEFLIYFQGNSAPDKSGLPSDRFSAERTGGSVSTLTIQRTQQEDSAVYLCASNLMRGGHNEQFFGPGTRLTVL.

The V call is TRBV11-3, the J call TRBJ2-2; no clear D gene. The CDR3 runs 13 residues. In germline, CDR1 is SGHNT, CDR2 YENEEA. Trimming stripped 5 bases from V and 5 bases from J, with 9 bases between. This chain's CDR3 is CASSTRSTGELFF. DNA of the CDR3: TGTGCCAGCAGCACGCGTTCAACCGGGGAGCTGTTTTTT.

This sequence joins TRBV11-2 and TRBJ1-1; D is uncertain. Germline CDR1 reads SGHAT; CDR2 reads FQNNGV. The CDR3 contains 11 residues. Trimming took off 5 bases at V and 8 bases at J, with 9 bases between the two ends. The CDR3 region has the DNA TGTGCCAGCAGCCCTGGTCGGGAAGCTTTCTTT. Amino acids: CASSPGREAFF.

The chain uses TRBV28 and TRBJ1-4; D uncertain. Germline loops: CDR1 MDHEN, CDR2 SYDVKM. The CDR3 has 13 amino acids. The CDR3 DNA reads as TGTGCTTCGTCGGGTGCAACTAATGAAAAACTGTTTTTT. This codes for CASSGATNEKLFF.